This TCR beta chain was identified during a study of T cell clonality in common variable immunodeficiency. Study-wide results and limits: Patient heterogeneity in the CVID cohort limited correlations between repertoire features and clinical complications. Reportedly, TCR beta sequences from common variable immunodeficiency showed fewer deletions and N-nucleotide insertions.

V lost 6 bases and J 3 bases, leaving 12 bases between the germline ends. The CDR3 has 13 amino acids. CDR1 and CDR2 from the germline V gene are SGHVS and FQNEAQ. Control and CVID samples contributed equal amounts of genomic DNA. TCRdb keeps only in-frame clones here, not all; method: immunoSEQ multiplex PCR. The sample is made up of about 35,000 clones, none counted only once. Patients and controls were mostly of Caucasian heritage. Replacement immunoglobulin had been given to every CVID subject for at least one year. Ten or more counts support this clone. The antigen is undetermined. The read finishes 3 residues shy of the CDR3 end, and the germline J gene is used to complete it.

J is TRBJ2-7 and V is TRBV7-8, with D uncertain. The sequence derives from a human donor with common variable immunodeficiency. What was sequenced was peripheral blood mononuclear cells. This chain's CDR3 is CASSRDTDYEQYF. The sequenced CDR3 bases are TGTGCCAGCAGTCGAGACACAGACTACGAG.